The rows below give T cell receptor beta chains drawn from one sample of a study of blood T cell repertoires in COVID-19. The assay was immunoSEQ multiplex PCR, and TCRdb's table has in-frame clones only and misses some. The repertoire holds a few hundred thousand clones, with around 79% as singletons. The sample taken for sequencing was peripheral blood. The source is a woman aged 80 or over with acute or convalescent COVID-19. CDR3s include the opening cysteine and the closing phenylalanine or tryptophan.

CDR3aa	v_gene
CATQGETQYF	TRBV25-1
CASSLGGQPWDGYTF	TRBV5-5
CASSEAGFGAGEQYF	TRBV6-1
CASSQDRTGSYGYTF	TRBV4-2
CASRLAELTDTQYF	TRBV6-5
CASSSAGSMNTEAFF	TRBV11-2
CASSLGSQNGYTF	TRBV7-2
CSGINNNEQFF	TRBV20-1
CASEPLASRHGYSLEQYF	TRBV7-9
CASSQSDHGSSYNSPLHF	TRBV16
CASSQLQRSSYNEQFF	TRBV27
CASSITGPSNYGYTF	TRBV19